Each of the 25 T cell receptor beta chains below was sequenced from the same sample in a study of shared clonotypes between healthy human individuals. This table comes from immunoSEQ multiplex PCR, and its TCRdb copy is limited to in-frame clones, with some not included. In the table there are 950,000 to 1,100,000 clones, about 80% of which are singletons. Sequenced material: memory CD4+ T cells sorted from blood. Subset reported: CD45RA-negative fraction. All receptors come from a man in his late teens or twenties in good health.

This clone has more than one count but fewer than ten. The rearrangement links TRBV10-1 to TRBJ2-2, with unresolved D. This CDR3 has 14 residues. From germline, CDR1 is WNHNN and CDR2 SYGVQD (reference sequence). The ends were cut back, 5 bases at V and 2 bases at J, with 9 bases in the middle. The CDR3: CASSLGPNTGELFF. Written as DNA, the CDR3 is TGCGCCAGCAGTCTGGGTCCTAACACCGGGGAGCTGTTTTTT.

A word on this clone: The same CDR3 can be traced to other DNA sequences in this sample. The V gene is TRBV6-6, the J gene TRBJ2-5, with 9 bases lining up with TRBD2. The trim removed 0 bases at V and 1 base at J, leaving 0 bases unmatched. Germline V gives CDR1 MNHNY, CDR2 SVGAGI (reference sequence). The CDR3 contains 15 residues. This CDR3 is CASSYSTSGQETQYF. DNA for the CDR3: TGTGCCAGCAGTTACTCGACTAGCGGCCAAGAGACCCAGTACTTC.

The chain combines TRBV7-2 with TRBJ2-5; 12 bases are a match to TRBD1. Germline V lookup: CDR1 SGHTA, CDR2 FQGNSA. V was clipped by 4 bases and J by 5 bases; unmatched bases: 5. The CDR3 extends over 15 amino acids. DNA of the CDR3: TGTGCCAGCAGCTCGGGACAGGGGGCACAGGAGACCCAGTACTTC. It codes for CASSSGQGAQETQYF.

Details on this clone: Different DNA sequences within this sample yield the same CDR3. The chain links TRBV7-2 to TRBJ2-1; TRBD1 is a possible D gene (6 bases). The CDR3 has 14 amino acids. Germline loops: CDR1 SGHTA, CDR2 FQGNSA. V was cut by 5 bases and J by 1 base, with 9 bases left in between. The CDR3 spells CASSPDRSYNEQFF. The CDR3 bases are TGTGCCAGCAGCCCAGACAGGTCCTACAATGAGCAGTTCTTC.

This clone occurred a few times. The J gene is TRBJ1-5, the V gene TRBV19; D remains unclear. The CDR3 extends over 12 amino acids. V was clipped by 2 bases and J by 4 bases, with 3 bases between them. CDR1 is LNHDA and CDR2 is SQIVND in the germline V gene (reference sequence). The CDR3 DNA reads TGTGCCAGTAGTATAAAGAATCAGCCCCAGCATTTT. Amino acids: CASSIKNQPQHF. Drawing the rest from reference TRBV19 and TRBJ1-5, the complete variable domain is DGGITQSPKYLFRKEGQNVTLSCEQNLNHDAMYWYRQDPGQGLRLIYYSQIVNDFQKGDIAEGYSVSREKKESFPLTVTSAQKNPTAFYLCASSIKNQPQHFGDGTRLSIL.

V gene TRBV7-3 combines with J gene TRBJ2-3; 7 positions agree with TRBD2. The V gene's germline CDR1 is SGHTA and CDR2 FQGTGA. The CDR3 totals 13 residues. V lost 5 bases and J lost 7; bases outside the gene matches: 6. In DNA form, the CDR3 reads TGTGCCAGCAGCGTTCAGGGAGGGTATACGCAGTATTTT. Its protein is CASSVQGGYTQYF.

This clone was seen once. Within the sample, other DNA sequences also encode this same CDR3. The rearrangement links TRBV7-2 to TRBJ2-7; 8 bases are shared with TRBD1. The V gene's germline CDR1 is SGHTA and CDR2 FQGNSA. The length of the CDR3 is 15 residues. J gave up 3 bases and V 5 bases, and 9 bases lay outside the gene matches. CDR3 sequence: CASSLDRGTNYEQYF. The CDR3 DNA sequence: TGTGCCAGCAGCCTCGACAGGGGAACTAACTACGAGCAGTACTTC. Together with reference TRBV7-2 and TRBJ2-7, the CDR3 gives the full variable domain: GAGVSQSPSNKVTEKGKDVELRCDPISGHTALYWYRQSLGQGLEFLIYFQGNSAPDKSGLPSDRFSAERTGGSVSTLTIQRTQQEDSAVYLCASSLDRGTNYEQYFGPGTRLTVT.

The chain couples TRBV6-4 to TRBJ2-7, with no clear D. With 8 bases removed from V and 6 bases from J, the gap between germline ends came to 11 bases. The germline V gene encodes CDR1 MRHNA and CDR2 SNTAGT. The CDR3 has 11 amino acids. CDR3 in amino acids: CASRPASEQYF. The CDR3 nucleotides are TGTGCCAGCCGACCGGCGTCCGAGCAGTACTTC.

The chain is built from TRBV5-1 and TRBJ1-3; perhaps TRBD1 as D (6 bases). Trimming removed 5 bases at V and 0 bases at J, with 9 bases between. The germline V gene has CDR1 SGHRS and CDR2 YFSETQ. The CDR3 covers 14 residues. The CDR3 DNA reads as TGCGCCAGCAGTCAGGGGAGCTCTGGAAACACCATATATTTT. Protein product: CASSQGSSGNTIYF.

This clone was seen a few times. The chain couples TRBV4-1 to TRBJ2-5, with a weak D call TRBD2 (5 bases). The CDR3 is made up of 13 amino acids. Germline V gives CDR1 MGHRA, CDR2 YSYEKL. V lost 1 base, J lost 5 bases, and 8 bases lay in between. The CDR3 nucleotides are TGCGCCAGCAGCCAAGCCCCTAGCGAGACCCAGTACTTC. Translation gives CASSQAPSETQYF.

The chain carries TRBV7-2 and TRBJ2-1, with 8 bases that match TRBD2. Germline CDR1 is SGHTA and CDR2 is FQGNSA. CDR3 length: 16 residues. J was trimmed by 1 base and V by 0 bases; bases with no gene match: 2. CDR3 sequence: CASSLASGSSYNEQFF. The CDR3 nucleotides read TGTGCCAGCAGCTTAGCGAGCGGGAGTTCCTACAATGAGCAGTTCTTC. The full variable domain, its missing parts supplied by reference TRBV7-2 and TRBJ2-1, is GAGVSQSPSNKVTEKGKDVELRCDPISGHTALYWYRQSLGQGLEFLIYFQGNSAPDKSGLPSDRFSAERTGGSVSTLTIQRTQQEDSAVYLCASSLASGSSYNEQFFGPGTRLTVL.

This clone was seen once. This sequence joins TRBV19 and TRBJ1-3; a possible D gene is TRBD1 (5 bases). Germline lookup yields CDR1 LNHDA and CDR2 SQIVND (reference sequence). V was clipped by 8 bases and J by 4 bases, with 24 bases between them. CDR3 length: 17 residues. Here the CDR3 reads CASRGRDSALRGNTIYF. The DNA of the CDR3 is TGTGCCAGTCGAGGGAGGGACTCGGCTCTGAGGGGAAACACCATATATTTT.

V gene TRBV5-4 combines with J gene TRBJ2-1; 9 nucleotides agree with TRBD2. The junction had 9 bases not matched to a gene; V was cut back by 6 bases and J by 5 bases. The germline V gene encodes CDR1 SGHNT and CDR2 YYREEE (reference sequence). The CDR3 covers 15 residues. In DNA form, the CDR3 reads TGTGCCAGCAACCCGAAGGCTAGCGGGAACAATGAGCAGTTCTTC. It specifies CASNPKASGNNEQFF.

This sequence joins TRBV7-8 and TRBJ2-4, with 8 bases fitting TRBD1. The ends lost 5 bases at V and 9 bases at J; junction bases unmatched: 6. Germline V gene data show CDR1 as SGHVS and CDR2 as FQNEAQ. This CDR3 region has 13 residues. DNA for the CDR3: TGTGCCAGCAGCCAGGACAGGGAGAGCATTCAGTACTTC. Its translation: CASSQDRESIQYF.

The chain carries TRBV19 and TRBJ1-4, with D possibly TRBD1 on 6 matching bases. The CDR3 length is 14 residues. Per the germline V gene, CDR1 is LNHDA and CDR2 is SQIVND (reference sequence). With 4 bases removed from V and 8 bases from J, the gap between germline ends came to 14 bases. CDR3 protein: CASSKVGGREKLFF. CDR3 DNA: TGTGCCAGTAGTAAGGTCGGGGGCCGCGAAAAACTGTTTTTT.

The CDR3 spells CASQEGSYNSPLHF. The CDR3 DNA is TGTGCCTCCCAGGAGGGCTCCTATAATTCACCCCTCCACTTT. V is TRBV19 and J is TRBJ1-6; D remains unclear. Germline V gene lookup returns CDR1 LNHDA and CDR2 SQIVND (reference sequence). This CDR3 has 14 residues. V gave up 11 bases and J gave up 0 bases, with 11 bases separating them.

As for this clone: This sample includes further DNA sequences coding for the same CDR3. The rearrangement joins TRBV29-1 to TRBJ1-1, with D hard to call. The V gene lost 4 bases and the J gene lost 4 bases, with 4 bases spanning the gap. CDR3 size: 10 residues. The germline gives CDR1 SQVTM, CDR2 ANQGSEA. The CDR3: CSVGATEAFF. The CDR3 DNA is TGCAGCGTTGGTGCCACTGAAGCTTTCTTT.

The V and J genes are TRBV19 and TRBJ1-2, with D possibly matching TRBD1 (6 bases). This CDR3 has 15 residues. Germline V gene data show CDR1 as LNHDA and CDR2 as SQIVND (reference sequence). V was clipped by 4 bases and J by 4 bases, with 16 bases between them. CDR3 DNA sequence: TGTGCCAGTAGTACACAGGGCTCCGGGGGCTATGGCTACACCTTC. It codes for CASSTQGSGGYGYTF.

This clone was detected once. The CDR3 loop is CASSLRGGQYETQYF. The CDR3 DNA follows: TGCGCCAGCAGCTTAAGGGGAGGACAGTATGAGACCCAGTACTTC. The genes are TRBV5-1 and TRBJ2-5, with D perhaps matching TRBD1 or TRBD2 (6 bases each). CDR1 SGHRS and CDR2 YFSETQ come from the germline V gene. This CDR3 is built from 15 residues. V gave up 2 bases and J gave up 5 bases, with 16 bases separating them.

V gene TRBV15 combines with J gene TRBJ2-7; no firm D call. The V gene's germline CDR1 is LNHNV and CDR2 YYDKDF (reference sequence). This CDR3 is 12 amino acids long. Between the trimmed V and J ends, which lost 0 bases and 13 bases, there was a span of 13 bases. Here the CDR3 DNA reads TGTGCCACCAGCAGAGATAGGGCTACCCCTTACTTC. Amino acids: CATSRDRATPYF.

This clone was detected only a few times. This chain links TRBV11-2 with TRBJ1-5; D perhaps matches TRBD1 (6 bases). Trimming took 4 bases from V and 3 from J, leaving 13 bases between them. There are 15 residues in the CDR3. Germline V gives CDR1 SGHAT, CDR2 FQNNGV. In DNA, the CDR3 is TGTGCCAGCAGCTACTCCGGGACAAACAATCAGCCCCAGCATTTT. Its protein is CASSYSGTNNQPQHF.

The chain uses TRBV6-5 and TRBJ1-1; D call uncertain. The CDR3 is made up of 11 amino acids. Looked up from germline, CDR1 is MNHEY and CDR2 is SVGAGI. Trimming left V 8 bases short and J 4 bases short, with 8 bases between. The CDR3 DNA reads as TGTGCCAGCCAAAGGTTCACTGAAGCTTTCTTT. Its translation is CASQRFTEAFF.

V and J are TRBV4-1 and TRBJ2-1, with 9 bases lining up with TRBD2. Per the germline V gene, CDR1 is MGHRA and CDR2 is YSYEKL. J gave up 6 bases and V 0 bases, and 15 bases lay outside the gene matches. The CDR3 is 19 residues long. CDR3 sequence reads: CASSQDLNDGGRALNEQFF. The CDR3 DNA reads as TGCGCCAGCAGCCAAGATCTTAACGATGGCGGGAGGGCCCTCAATGAGCAGTTCTTC.

CDR3 sequence reads: CASSDSGTGYGTASPLHF. In nucleotides, the CDR3 is TGCGCCAGCAGCGACTCCGGGACAGGGTATGGCACAGCTTCACCCCTCCACTTT. The rearrangement joins TRBV5-1 to TRBJ1-6, with 9 bases matching TRBD1. Germline V gene data show CDR1 as SGHRS and CDR2 as YFSETQ. The CDR3 contains 18 residues. V shed 4 bases and J 9 bases; nucleotides not matched to a gene: 17.

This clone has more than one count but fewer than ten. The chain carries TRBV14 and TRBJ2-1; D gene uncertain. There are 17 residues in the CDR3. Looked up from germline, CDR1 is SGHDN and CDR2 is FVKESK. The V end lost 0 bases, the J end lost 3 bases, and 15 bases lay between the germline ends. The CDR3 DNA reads TGTGCCAGCAGCCAAGATCGACGCTCTTACAGCTACAATGAGCAGTTCTTC. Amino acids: CASSQDRRSYSYNEQFF.